One and the same sample provided the 29 T cell receptor beta chains below, sequenced in a study of shared clonotypes between healthy human individuals. Assay: immunoSEQ multiplex PCR; the TCRdb copy retains only in-frame clones and omits some. The sample includes hundreds of thousands of clones, almost 95% of them seen just once. Terminally differentiated effector memory CD45RA+ cells were excluded from the naive CD8 cells, which were CD45RO-negative and positively selected for CCR7. The sequencing sample was made of naive CD8+ T cells sorted from blood. The source is a man aged 30 to 45 in good health.

The J gene is TRBJ2-1, the V gene TRBV7-9; 14 bases are a match to TRBD2. CDR1 is SEHNR and CDR2 is FQNEAQ in the germline V gene (reference sequence). This CDR3 contains 16 residues. The J segment lost 4 bases and the V segment lost 2 bases, leaving 1 base of the junction unmatched. CDR3 residues: CASSLRLAGGYNEQFF. In DNA, the CDR3 is TGTGCCAGCAGCTTACGACTAGCGGGAGGGTACAATGAGCAGTTCTTC.

The V and J genes are TRBV5-1 and TRBJ2-7, with TRBD1 matching over 10 bases. V dropped 0 bases and J dropped 5; count of bases not matched to a gene: 5. This CDR3 comprises 15 residues. Looked up from germline, CDR1 is SGHRS and CDR2 is YFSETQ. The CDR3 nucleotides read TGCGCCAGCAGCTTGGGAGGACAGGGGGGTGACGAGCAGTACTTC. It specifies CASSLGGQGGDEQYF.

This chain uses TRBV20-1 with TRBJ1-1; D gene unclear. V lost 6 bases and J lost 6, with 8 bases in between. CDR1 is DFQATT, CDR2 SNEGSKA, per germline (reference sequence). The CDR3 totals 10 residues. The CDR3, as DNA: TGCAGTGCGTTACGCGCTGAAGCTTTCTTT. Translated: CSALRAEAFF.

The J gene is TRBJ2-1, the V gene TRBV13; 7 bases align to TRBD2. Germline V gives CDR1 PRHDT, CDR2 FYEKMQ (reference sequence). There are 16 residues in the CDR3. The V gene end was trimmed by 0 bases and the J gene end by 3 bases; junction bases not matched to a gene: 5. Here the CDR3 reads CASSLGLAVNYNEQFF. The CDR3 DNA sequence: TGTGCCAGCAGCTTAGGCCTAGCGGTGAACTACAATGAGCAGTTCTTC.

The J gene is TRBJ1-1, the V gene TRBV6-5; possibly TRBD1 for D (6 bases). V was trimmed by 2 bases and J by 7 bases, leaving 14 bases between them. In germline, CDR1 is MNHEY, CDR2 SVGAGI. CDR3 size: 14 residues. The CDR3 here is CASSYVALGGEAFF. The CDR3 DNA sequence: TGTGCCAGCAGTTACGTTGCCTTAGGGGGTGAAGCTTTCTTT.

J is TRBJ2-3 and V is TRBV5-6; TRBD1 is a possible D gene (6 bases). V dropped 4 bases and J dropped 3 bases, with 18 bases sitting between them. Germline CDR1 SGHDT, CDR2 YYEEEE. The CDR3 has 16 residues. The CDR3 sequence: CASSKGPPQGTDTQYF. The CDR3 DNA is TGTGCCAGCAGCAAGGGACCTCCCCAGGGGACAGATACGCAGTATTTT.

The chain recombines TRBV13 with TRBJ2-5; D remains ambiguous. The CDR3 length is 13 residues. Germline CDR1 PRHDT, CDR2 FYEKMQ (reference sequence). V shed 7 bases and J shed 2 bases, with 11 bases lying between them. The CDR3 is CASKVNLQETQYF. CDR3 bases: TGTGCCAGCAAGGTCAACTTACAAGAGACCCAGTACTTC.

The rearrangement links TRBV6-5 to TRBJ1-2, with D perhaps matching TRBD1 (5 bases). Trimming pared 0 bases from V and 12 bases from J, leaving 20 bases between. CDR3 length equals 15 residues. Germline assignment: CDR1 MNHEY and CDR2 SVGAGI. The CDR3 region is CASSYSVGPGLGDTF. CDR3 in DNA: TGTGCCAGCAGTTACTCAGTCGGACCGGGTTTAGGGGACACCTTC.

This clone has only a few counts. This sequence joins TRBV27 and TRBJ2-1, with no clear D. The CDR3 runs to 11 residues. V shed 8 bases and J shed 8 bases, with 10 bases lying between them. Germline CDR1 and CDR2: MNHEY and SMNVEV (reference sequence). Here the CDR3 reads CASFRNHEQFF. The CDR3 DNA follows: TGTGCCAGCTTCCGCAACCATGAGCAGTTCTTC.

CDR3 loop: CASSTPGTDTQYF. The CDR3 region has the DNA TGTGCCAGCAGCACCCCGGGAACAGATACGCAGTATTTT. The chain combines TRBV7-9 with TRBJ2-3, with D perhaps TRBD2 (5 bases). Germline assignment: CDR1 SEHNR and CDR2 FQNEAQ (reference sequence). V lost 5 bases to trimming and J lost 3 bases, with 9 bases between them. This CDR3 comprises 13 residues.

The CDR3 sequence is CSVNGRPGYQETQYF. CDR3 DNA: TGCAGCGTCAACGGGAGGCCCGGGTACCAAGAGACCCAGTACTTC. This chain links TRBV29-1 with TRBJ2-5, with TRBD2 identical over 7 bases. The CDR3 covers 15 residues. V was pared by 6 bases and J by 0 bases, with 10 bases of the junction left unmatched. Germline-derived CDR1 and CDR2 are SQVTM and ANQGSEA.

The chain combines TRBV27 with TRBJ2-1; 9 bases agree with TRBD2. The CDR3 sequence is 15 residues long. CDR1 is MNHEY, CDR2 SMNVEV, per germline (reference sequence). The V and J ends lost 3 bases and 7 bases, in that order; junction bases with no gene match: 7. The CDR3 here is CASSFTSGRRNEQFF. Written as DNA, the CDR3 is TGTGCCAGCAGTTTCACAAGCGGGAGGCGGAATGAGCAGTTCTTC.

The rearrangement joins TRBV5-6 to TRBJ2-7; possible D gene TRBD1, 5 bases. Germline CDR1 and CDR2: SGHDT and YYEEEE. This CDR3 is 14 amino acids long. The V and J ends lost 4 bases and 0 bases respectively, with 11 bases between them. The CDR3 is CASSLGHDSYEQYF. The CDR3 nucleotides read TGTGCCAGCAGCCTGGGGCACGACTCCTACGAGCAGTACTTC.

CDR3: CASSNSGSVTDTQYF. In DNA, the CDR3 is TGTGCCAGCAGTAATAGCGGGAGCGTCACAGATACGCAGTATTTT. This sequence joins TRBV6-6 and TRBJ2-3; 9 nucleotides line up with TRBD2. There are 15 residues in the CDR3. V lost 5 bases, J lost 2 bases, and 5 bases stayed unmatched. The V gene's germline CDR1 is MNHNY and CDR2 SVGAGI (reference sequence).

In DNA, the CDR3 is TGTGCCAGCAGCCCAAGCGGGACTAGCTCCTACGAGCAGTACTTC. Amino acids: CASSPSGTSSYEQYF. The rearrangement uses TRBV7-9 and TRBJ2-7; 8 positions match TRBD2. With 5 bases clipped from V and 0 bases from J, the junction kept 6 bases outside the gene matches. The CDR3 is 15 residues long. CDR1 SEHNR and CDR2 FQNEAQ come from the germline V gene (reference sequence).

This clone counts as medium-sized (0.01 to 0.1%). J is TRBJ2-5 and V is TRBV7-9, with D perhaps being TRBD1 or TRBD2 (5 bases each). The V end was cut by 3 bases, the J end by 4 bases, with 18 bases between. There are 16 residues in the CDR3. The germline gives CDR1 SEHNR, CDR2 FQNEAQ (reference sequence). CDR3 bases: TGTGCCAGCAGCTTGCCCGGGACGCCGGGGTTAGAGACCCAGTACTTC. Residues: CASSLPGTPGLETQYF.

J is TRBJ2-1 and V is TRBV6-6; 11 positions match TRBD2. CDR1 is MNHNY and CDR2 is SVGAGI in the germline V gene (reference sequence). After removal of 5 bases from V and 9 bases from J, the junction contained 12 bases not matched to a gene. The CDR3 runs to 16 residues. DNA for the CDR3: TGTGCCAGCAGTAATATACTAGCGGGAGAAGTTGGTGAGCAGTTCTTC. This encodes CASSNILAGEVGEQFF.

A note on this clone: Within the sample, other DNA sequences also encode this same CDR3. This chain connects TRBV6-5 to TRBJ1-1; possibly TRBD1 for D (5 bases). This CDR3 has 13 amino acids. The V end lost 2 bases, the J end lost 4 bases, and 8 bases lay between the germline ends. Germline CDR1 is MNHEY and CDR2 is SVGAGI. The CDR3 DNA sequence: TGTGCCAGCAGTTACGGTGGGGCCACTGAAGCTTTCTTT. It is translated as CASSYGGATEAFF.

This CDR3 reads CASVLGTSGTTDTQYF. CDR3 DNA: TGTGCCAGCGTCCTCGGGACTAGCGGGACCACAGATACGCAGTATTTT. This rearrangement joins TRBV28 to TRBJ2-3; the match to TRBD2 covers 13 bases. Germline CDR1 and CDR2: MDHEN and SYDVKM. With 8 bases clipped from V and 2 bases from J, the junction kept 7 bases outside the gene matches. CDR3 length: 16 residues.

The chain employs TRBV7-9 and TRBJ1-2; 8 bases line up with TRBD1. The CDR3 length is 16 residues. Per germline, CDR1 SEHNR and CDR2 FQNEAQ (reference sequence). Germline trimming cut 4 bases from V and 4 bases from J; bases unmatched to any gene: 11. CDR3 DNA: TGTGCCAGCAGCTCGTCCCCGGACAGGGAAGGCTATGGCTACACCTTC. Its translation: CASSSSPDREGYGYTF.

The rearrangement joins TRBV7-6 to TRBJ1-5; tentative D call: TRBD1 (5 bases). The CDR3 extends over 13 amino acids. Germline lookup yields CDR1 SGHVS and CDR2 FNYEAQ. Between the trimmed V and J ends, which lost 5 bases and 4 bases, there was a span of 9 bases. This CDR3 reads CASSLGTNQPQHF. CDR3 sequence (DNA): TGTGCCAGCAGCCTTGGGACTAATCAGCCCCAGCATTTT.

The genes are TRBV5-1 and TRBJ1-1; D not certain. The germline CDR1 and CDR2 sequences are SGHRS and YFSETQ. The V end was cut by 1 base, the J end by 8 bases, with 12 bases between. The CDR3 extends over 13 amino acids. The CDR3 sequence is CASSLNTLSEAFF. CDR3 nucleotides: TGCGCCAGCAGCTTGAACACCTTATCAGAAGCTTTCTTT.

V is TRBV2 and J is TRBJ1-2; no clear D. V lost 6 bases and J lost 1, with 18 bases in between. Germline CDR1 and CDR2: SNHLY and FYNNEI. The CDR3 is 16 residues long. The CDR3 coding sequence is TGTGCCAGCAGAGGAGAGTTAGGGCCGTATAACTATGGCTACACCTTC. Amino acids: CASRGELGPYNYGYTF. The whole variable domain, filled in from reference TRBV2 and TRBJ1-2, reads EPEVTQTPSHQVTQMGQEVILRCVPISNHLYFYWYRQILGQKVEFLVSFYNNEISEKSEIFDDQFSVERPDGSNFTLKIRSTKLEDSAMYFCASRGELGPYNYGYTFGSGTRLTVV.

With regard to this clone: In the same sample, other DNA sequences code for this CDR3. DNA for the CDR3: TGTGCCAGCAGCCCAGGGACTAGCGGGAGCTACAATGAGCAGTTCTTC. Translating gives CASSPGTSGSYNEQFF. The chain combines TRBV27 with TRBJ2-1; 14 bases match TRBD2. V trimming: 6 bases; J trimming: 3 bases; junction bases outside the gene matches: 4. CDR1 is MNHEY and CDR2 is SMNVEV in the germline V gene (reference sequence). The CDR3 is 16 residues long.

The chain couples TRBV10-3 to TRBJ2-7; tentatively, D is TRBD2 (7 bases). Looked up from germline, CDR1 is ENHRY and CDR2 is SYGVKD. The length of the CDR3 is 20 residues. V was cut by 0 bases and J by 5 bases, with 29 bases left in between. The CDR3 coding sequence is TGTGCCATCAGTGAGTCTTCGACAGGCATCTTACCGGGACTACAGGACGAGCAGTACTTC. This codes for CAISESSTGILPGLQDEQYF.

This chain connects TRBV7-2 to TRBJ2-7; 11 bases match TRBD1. V was pared by 3 bases and J by 3 bases, with 4 bases of the junction left unmatched. The V gene's germline CDR1 is SGHTA and CDR2 FQGNSA. This CDR3 spans 15 amino acids. The CDR3 sequence: CASSFHGTGGYEQYF. DNA of the CDR3: TGTGCCAGCAGCTTCCATGGGACAGGGGGCTACGAGCAGTACTTC.

In the case of this clone: This likely came from a read error, as a far larger clone is one base away. The rearrangement uses TRBV14 and TRBJ1-1; possibly TRBD1 for D (5 bases). Germline V gene lookup returns CDR1 SGHDN and CDR2 FVKESK. The CDR3 runs to 15 residues. The CDR3 DNA sequence: TGTGCCAGCAGCCATCCACCGACAGCGAACACTGAAGTTTTCTTT. Its protein product is CASSHPPTANTEVFF.

The count of this clone is one. V gene TRBV5-1 combines with J gene TRBJ2-7; D possibly matches TRBD1 or TRBD2 (5 bases each). Trimming took 4 bases from V and 0 from J, leaving 20 bases between them. Germline V gives CDR1 SGHRS, CDR2 YFSETQ. The CDR3 spans 17 residues. CDR3 amino acids: CASSPWPRDPSSYEQYF. CDR3 in DNA: TGCGCCAGCAGCCCATGGCCCCGGGACCCGAGCTCCTACGAGCAGTACTTC.

The gene calls are TRBV6-4 and TRBJ2-1; TRBD2 aligns across 8 bases. The trim removed 11 bases at V and 5 bases at J, leaving 11 bases unmatched. The CDR3 runs 14 residues. Germline V gene sequence: CDR1 MRHNA, CDR2 SNTAGT. The DNA of the CDR3 is TGTGCCGTCCCAGCAGTAGCGGGAAACAATGAGCAGTTCTTC. Protein product: CAVPAVAGNNEQFF.